The present entry profiles one TCR beta chain with its context. As yet, its antigen is unknown. Trimming cost V 6 bases and J 3 bases; bases outside gene matches: 11. CDR1 is LNHNV and CDR2 is YYDKDF in the germline V gene (reference sequence). CDR3 length: 16 amino acids. The data were obtained in a study of cytomegalovirus exposure and HLA in healthy donors. General study points: What was likely a sequencing artifact was a cluster of highly shared sequence variants. In vitro experiments confirmed that three CMV-associated chains were specific for CMV antigens.

The PCR employed 60 Vbeta primers together with 13 Jbeta primers. In the authors' workflow: The authors later counted about 80 million unique TCR beta chains, 9 million to 14 million of them shared. Measured with immunoSEQ multiplex PCR; TCRdb has only the in-frame clones, and not every one. The D gene and trimming were derived from the DNA, and the V and J assignments and clone size from that table. The sample carries over 110,000 clones, under 80% recorded once. What was sequenced was PBMCs. The TCR was taken from a woman in her 50s in good health and CMV-seropositive. The J gene is TRBJ2-3, the V gene TRBV15, with 8 bases identical to TRBD2. The CDR3 nucleotides are TGTGCCACCAGGTGGGATGGGCGCGGGGGGACAGATACGCAGTATTTT. Its translation is CATRWDGRGGTDTQYF.